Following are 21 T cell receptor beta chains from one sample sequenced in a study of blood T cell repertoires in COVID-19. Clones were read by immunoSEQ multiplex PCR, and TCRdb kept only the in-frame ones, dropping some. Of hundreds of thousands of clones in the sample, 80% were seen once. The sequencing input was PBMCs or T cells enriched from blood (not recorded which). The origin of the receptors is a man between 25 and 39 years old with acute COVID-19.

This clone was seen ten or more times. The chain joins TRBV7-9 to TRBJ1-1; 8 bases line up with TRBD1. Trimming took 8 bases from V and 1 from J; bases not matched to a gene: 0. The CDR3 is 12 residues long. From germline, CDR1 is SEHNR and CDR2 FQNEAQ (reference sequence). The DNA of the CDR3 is TGTGCCAGCGACAGGGGGAACACTGAAGCTTTCTTT. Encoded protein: CASDRGNTEAFF.

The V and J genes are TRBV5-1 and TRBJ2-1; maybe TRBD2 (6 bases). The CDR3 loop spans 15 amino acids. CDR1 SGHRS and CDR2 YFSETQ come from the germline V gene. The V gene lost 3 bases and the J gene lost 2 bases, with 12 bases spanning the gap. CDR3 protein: CASSSGLQTYNEQFF. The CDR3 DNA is TGCGCCAGCAGCTCGGGACTCCAAACCTACAATGAGCAGTTCTTC.

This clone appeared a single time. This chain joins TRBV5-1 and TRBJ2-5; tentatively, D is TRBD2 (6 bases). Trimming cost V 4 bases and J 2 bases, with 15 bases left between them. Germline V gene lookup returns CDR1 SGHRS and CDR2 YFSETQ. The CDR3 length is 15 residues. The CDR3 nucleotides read TGCGCCAGCAGCCTCCGGGACGGGGGACAAGAGACCCAGTACTTC. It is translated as CASSLRDGGQETQYF.

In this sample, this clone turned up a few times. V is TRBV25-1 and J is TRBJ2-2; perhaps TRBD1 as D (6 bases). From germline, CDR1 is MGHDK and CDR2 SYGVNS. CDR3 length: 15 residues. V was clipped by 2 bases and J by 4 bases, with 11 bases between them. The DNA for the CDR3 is TGTGCCAGCAGTGAAGTGGGGGCGCGCACCGGGGAGCTGTTTTTT. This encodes CASSEVGARTGELFF.

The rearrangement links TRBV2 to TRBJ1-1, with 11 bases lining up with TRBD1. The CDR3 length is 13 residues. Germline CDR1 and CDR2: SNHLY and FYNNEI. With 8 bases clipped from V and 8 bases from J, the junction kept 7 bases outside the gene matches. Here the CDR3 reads CASPGQGDSEAFF. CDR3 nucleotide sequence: TGTGCCAGCCCGGGACAGGGGGATTCCGAAGCTTTCTTT.

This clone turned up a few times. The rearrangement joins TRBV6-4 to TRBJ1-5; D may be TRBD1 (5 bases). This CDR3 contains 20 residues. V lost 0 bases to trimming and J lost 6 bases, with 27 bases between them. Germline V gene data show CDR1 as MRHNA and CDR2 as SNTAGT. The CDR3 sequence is CASSDSQYQTAKGLFQPQHF. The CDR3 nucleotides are TGTGCCAGCAGTGACTCCCAATATCAGACAGCGAAAGGGCTTTTTCAGCCCCAGCATTTT.

The CDR3 DNA sequence: TGTGCCAGCAGTCGAATAGACAGGGACTACGAGCAGTACTTC. Protein sequence: CASSRIDRDYEQYF. This chain connects TRBV6-5 to TRBJ2-7, with 7 bases identical to TRBD1. Germline V lookup: CDR1 MNHEY, CDR2 SVGAGI. This CDR3 spans 14 amino acids. Germline trimming cut 5 bases from V and 3 bases from J; bases unmatched to any gene: 7.

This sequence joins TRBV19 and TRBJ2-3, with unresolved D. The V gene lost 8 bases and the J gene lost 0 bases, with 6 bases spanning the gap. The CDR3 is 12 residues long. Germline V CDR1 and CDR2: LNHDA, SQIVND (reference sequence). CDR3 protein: CASLSSTDTQYF. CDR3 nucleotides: TGTGCCAGTCTCAGTAGCACAGATACGCAGTATTTT.

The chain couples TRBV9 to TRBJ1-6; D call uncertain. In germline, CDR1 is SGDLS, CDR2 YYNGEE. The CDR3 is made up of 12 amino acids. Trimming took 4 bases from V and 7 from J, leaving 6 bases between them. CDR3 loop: CASSPLNSPLHF. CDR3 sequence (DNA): TGTGCCAGCAGCCCACTGAATTCACCCCTCCACTTT.

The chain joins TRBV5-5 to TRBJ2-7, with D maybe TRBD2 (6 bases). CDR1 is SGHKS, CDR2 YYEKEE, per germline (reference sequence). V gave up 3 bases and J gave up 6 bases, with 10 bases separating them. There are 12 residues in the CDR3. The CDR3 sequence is CASSWAGIEQYF. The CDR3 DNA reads TGTGCCAGCAGCTGGGCGGGGATCGAGCAGTACTTC.

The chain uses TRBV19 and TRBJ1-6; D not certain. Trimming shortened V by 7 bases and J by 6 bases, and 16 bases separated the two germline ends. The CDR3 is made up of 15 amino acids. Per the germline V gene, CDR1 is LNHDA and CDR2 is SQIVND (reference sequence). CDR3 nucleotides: TGTGCCAGTAACGATCGGGGTCTGGGTAATTCACCCCTCCACTTT. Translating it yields CASNDRGLGNSPLHF.

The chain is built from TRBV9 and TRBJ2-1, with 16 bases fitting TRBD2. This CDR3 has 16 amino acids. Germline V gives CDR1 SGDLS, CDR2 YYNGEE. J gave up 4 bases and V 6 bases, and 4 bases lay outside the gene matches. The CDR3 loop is CASTPGLAGGYNEQFF. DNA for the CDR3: TGTGCCAGCACGCCGGGACTAGCGGGGGGGTACAATGAGCAGTTCTTC. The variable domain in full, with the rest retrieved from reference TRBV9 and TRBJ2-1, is DSGVTQTPKHLITATGQRVTLRCSPRSGDLSVYWYQQSLDQGLQFLIQYYNGEERAKGNILERFSAQQFPDLHSELNLSSLELGDSALYFCASTPGLAGGYNEQFFGPGTRLTVL.

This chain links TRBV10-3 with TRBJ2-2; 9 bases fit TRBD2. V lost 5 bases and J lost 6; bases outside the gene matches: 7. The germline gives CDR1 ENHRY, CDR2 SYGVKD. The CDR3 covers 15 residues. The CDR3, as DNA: TGTGCCATCAGTAGGGCGCGGGGGGGATCCGGGGAGCTGTTTTTT. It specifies CAISRARGGSGELFF.

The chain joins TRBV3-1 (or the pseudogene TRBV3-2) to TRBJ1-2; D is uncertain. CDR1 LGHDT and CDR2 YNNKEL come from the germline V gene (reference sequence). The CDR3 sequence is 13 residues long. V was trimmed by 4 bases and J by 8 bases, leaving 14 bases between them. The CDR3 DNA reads TGTGCCAGCAGCCTACCCCAATCGGGAGGCTACACCTTC. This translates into CASSLPQSGGYTF.

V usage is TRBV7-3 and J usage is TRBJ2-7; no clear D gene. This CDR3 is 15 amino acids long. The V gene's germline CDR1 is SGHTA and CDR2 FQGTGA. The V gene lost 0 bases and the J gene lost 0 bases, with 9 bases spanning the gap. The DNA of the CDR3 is TGTGCCAGCAGCTTAACATCGTCGAGCTCCTACGAGCAGTACTTC. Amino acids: CASSLTSSSSYEQYF.

The CDR3 nucleotides are TGTGCCAGCAGCTTATCTCCATGGGGGCCCTACGAGCAGTACTTC. Its protein product is CASSLSPWGPYEQYF. The gene calls are TRBV7-2 and TRBJ2-7; a weak D match, TRBD1 (6 bases). Germline CDR1 reads SGHTA; CDR2 reads FQGNSA. The CDR3 consists of 15 residues. The ends were cut back, 2 bases at V and 2 bases at J, with 13 bases in the middle.

CDR3 sequence: CATSDFTGGPTDTQYF. The CDR3, as DNA: TGTGCCACCAGTGATTTTACAGGGGGCCCCACAGATACGCAGTATTTT. The V call is TRBV24-1, the J call TRBJ2-3; 9 positions agree with TRBD1. The V segment lost 1 base and the J segment 2 bases; nucleotides outside the gene matches: 3. The germline CDR1 and CDR2 sequences are KGHDR and SFDVKD. This CDR3 comprises 16 residues.

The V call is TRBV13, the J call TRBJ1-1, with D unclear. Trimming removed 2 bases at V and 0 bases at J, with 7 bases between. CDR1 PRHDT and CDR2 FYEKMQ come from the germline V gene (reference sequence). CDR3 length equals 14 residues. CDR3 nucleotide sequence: TGTGCCAGCAGCTTATCGGGGATGAACACTGAAGCTTTCTTT. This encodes CASSLSGMNTEAFF.

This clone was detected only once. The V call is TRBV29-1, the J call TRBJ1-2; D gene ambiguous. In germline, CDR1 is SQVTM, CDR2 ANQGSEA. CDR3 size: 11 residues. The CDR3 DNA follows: TGCAATACCCACAGTAACTATGGCTACACCTTC. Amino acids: CNTHSNYGYTF.

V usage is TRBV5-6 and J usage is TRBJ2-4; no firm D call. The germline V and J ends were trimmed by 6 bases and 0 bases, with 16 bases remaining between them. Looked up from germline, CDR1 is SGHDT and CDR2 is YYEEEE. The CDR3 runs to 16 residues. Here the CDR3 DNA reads TGTGCCAGCACCTCTTATGGGCAACTAGCCAAAAACATTCAGTACTTC. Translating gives CASTSYGQLAKNIQYF.

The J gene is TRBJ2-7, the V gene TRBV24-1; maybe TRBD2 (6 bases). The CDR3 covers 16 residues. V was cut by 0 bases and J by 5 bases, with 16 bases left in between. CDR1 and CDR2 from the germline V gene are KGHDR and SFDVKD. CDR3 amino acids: CATSDLGSTGVHEQYF. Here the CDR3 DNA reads TGTGCCACCAGTGATTTGGGGTCGACGGGGGTCCACGAGCAGTACTTC.